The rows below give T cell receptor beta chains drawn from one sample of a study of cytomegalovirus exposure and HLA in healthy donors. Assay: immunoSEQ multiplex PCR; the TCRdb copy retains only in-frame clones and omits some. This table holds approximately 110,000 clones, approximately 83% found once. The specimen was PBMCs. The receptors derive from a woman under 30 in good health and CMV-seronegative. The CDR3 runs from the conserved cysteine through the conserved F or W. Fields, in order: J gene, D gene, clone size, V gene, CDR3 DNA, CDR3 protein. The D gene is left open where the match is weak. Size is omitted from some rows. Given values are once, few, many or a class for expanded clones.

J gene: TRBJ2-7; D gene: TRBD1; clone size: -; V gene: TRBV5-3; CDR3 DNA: TGTGCCAGAAGCGATAAACAGGGGCTCGGCTACGAGCAGTACTTC; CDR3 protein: CARSDKQGLGYEQYF
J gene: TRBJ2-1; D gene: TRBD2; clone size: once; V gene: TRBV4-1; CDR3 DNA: TGCGCCAGCAGCCACCTCGGGTTAGCGGGAGGTTCTGACAATGAGCAGTTCTTC; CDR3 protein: CASSHLGLAGGSDNEQFF
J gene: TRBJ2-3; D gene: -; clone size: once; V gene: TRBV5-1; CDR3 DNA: TGCGCCAGCAGCCTTCGGACACTGATAGGAGATACGCAGTATTTT; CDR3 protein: CASSLRTLIGDTQYF
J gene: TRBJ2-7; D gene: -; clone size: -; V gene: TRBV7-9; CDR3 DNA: TGTGCCAGCAGCTTACAGGGATACGAGCAGTACTTC; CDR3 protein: CASSLQGYEQYF
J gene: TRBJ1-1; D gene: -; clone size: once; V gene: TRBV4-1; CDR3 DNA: TGCGCCAGCAGCCAAGATAACGCAGGGGACATAAACACTGAAGCTTTCTTT; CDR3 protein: CASSQDNAGDINTEAFF
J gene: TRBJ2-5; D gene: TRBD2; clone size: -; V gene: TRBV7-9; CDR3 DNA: TGTGCCAGCAGCTCTAAGGGACTAGCGGGGACAGAGACCCAGTACTTC; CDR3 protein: CASSSKGLAGTETQYF
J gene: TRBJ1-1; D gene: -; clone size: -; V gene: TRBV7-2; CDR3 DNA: TGTGCCAGCAGCTTAGGAGGGGGGGTGAACACTGAAGCTTTCTTT; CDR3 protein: CASSLGGGVNTEAFF
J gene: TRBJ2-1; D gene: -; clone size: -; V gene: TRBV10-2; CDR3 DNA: TGCGCCAGCAGCGGGGCCGGGAGCTCCTACAATGAGCAGTTCTTC; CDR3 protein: CASSGAGSSYNEQFF
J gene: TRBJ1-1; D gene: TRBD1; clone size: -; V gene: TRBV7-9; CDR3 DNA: TGTGCCAGCAGCTTAGAACAGGGGACGAGCGAAGCTTTCTTT; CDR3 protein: CASSLEQGTSEAFF
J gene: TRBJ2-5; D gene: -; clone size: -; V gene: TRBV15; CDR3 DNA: TGTGCCACCAGCAGAGTAAAGGGGGAGACCCAGTACTTC; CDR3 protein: CATSRVKGETQYF
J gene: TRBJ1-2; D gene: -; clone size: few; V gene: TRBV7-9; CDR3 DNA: TGTGCCAGCAGCCCGGACAGCTTCAACTATGGCTACACCTTC; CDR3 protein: CASSPDSFNYGYTF
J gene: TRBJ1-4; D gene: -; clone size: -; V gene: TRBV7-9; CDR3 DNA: TGTGCCAGCAGCTCCGATGCAGGGGTTGGAAAACTGTTTTTT; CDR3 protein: CASSSDAGVGKLFF
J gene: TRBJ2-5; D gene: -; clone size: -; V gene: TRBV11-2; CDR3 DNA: TGTGCCAGCAGCTCAGGGATTCAAGAGACCCAGTACTTC; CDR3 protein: CASSSGIQETQYF
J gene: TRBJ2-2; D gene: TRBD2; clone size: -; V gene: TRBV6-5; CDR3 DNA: TGTGCCAGCAGTTACTCCCCTAGCGGGAACACCGGGGAGCTGTTTTTT; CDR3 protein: CASSYSPSGNTGELFF
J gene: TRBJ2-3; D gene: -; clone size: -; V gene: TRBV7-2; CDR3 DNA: TGTGCCAGCAGCTTAGGACACAGCACAGATACGCAGTATTTT; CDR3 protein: CASSLGHSTDTQYF
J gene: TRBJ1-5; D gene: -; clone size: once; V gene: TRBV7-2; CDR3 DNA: TGTGCCAGCGCCCCCGGGGGTAGGATGCGCAATCAGCCCCAGCATTTT; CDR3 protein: CASAPGGRMRNQPQHF
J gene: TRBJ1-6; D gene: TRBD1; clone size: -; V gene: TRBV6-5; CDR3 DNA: TGTGCCAGCAGATGGACAGGGGCGAATTCACCCCTCCACTTT; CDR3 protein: CASRWTGANSPLHF
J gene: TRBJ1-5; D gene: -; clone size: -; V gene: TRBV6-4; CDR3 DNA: TGTGCCAGCAGTTCCTCACCGGGTCAGCCCCAGCATTTT; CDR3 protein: CASSSSPGQPQHF
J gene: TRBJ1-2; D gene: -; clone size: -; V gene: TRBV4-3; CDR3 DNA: TGCGCCAGCAGCCCCTACAGGACGGGAGTCGGAGGCTACACCTTC; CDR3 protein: CASSPYRTGVGGYTF
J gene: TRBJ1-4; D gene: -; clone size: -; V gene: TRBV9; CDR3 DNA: TGTGCCAGCAGCTCCTGGGGAGCAACTAATGAAAAACTGTTTTTT; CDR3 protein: CASSSWGATNEKLFF
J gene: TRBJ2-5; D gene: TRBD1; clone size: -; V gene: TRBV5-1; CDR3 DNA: TGCGCCAGCAAACAGGGGGCCCCCCAAGAGACCCAGTACTTC; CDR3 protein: CASKQGAPQETQYF
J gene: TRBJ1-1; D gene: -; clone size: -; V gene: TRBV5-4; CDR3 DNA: TGTGCCAGCAGCTTACGGGGGGCGGAGACTGAAGCTTTCTTT; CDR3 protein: CASSLRGAETEAFF
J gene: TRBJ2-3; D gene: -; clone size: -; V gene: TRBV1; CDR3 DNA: TGCACCAGCCCGTCCGGGACTAGCGGGGAAGGAGATACGCAGTATTTT; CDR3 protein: CTSPSGTSGEGDTQYF
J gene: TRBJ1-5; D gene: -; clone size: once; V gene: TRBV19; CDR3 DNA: TGTGCCAGTAGTGACAGGTTGGACGAAAATCAGCCCCAGCATTTT; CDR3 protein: CASSDRLDENQPQHF
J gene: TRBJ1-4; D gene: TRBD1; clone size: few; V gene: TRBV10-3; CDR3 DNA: TGTGCCATCAGTGAACCGGGGACAGATGAAAAACTGTTTTTT; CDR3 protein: CAISEPGTDEKLFF
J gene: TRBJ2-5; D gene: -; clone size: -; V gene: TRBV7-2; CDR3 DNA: TGTGCCAGCAGCTTTTTAGACTTAAGGCTGGAGACCCAGTACTTC; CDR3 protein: CASSFLDLRLETQYF
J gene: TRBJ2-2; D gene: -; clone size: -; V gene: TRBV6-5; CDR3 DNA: TGTGCCAGCAGTTACTCGAGTGCAGGGAACACCGGGGAGCTGTTTTTT; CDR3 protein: CASSYSSAGNTGELFF
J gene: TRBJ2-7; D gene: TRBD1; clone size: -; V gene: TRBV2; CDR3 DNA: TGTGCCAGCAGTGTGAGGGGACAGGGGGCCTACGAGCAGTACTTC; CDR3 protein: CASSVRGQGAYEQYF
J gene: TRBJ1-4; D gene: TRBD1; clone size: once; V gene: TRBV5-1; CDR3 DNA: TGCGCCAGCAGCGCCGGGACAGGGTTTGAAAAACTGTTTTTT; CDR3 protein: CASSAGTGFEKLFF
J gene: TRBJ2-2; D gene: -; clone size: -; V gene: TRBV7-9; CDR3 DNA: TGTGCCAGCAGCTTAATCCCCAGGGGCGGCACCGGGGAGCTGTTTTTT; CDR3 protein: CASSLIPRGGTGELFF
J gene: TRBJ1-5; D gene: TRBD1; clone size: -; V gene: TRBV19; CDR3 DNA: TGTGCCAGTACCACCCGGGACAGGGGACAGCCCCAGCATTTT; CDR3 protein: CASTTRDRGQPQHF
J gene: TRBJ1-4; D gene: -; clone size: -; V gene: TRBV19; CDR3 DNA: TGTGCCAGTAGTATTACTGGAAAACTGTTTTTT; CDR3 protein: CASSITGKLFF
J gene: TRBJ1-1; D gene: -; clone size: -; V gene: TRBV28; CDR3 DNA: TGTGCCAGCAGTCCGGACAGTTTATTCGCTGAAGCTTTCTTT; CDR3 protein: CASSPDSLFAEAFF
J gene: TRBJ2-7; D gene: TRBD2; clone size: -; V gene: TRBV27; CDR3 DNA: TGTGCCAGCAGTTTGACTAGCGGGGTCTACGAGCAGTACTTC; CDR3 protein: CASSLTSGVYEQYF
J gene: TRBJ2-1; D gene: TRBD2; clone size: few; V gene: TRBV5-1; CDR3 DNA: TGCGCCAGCAGCTGGGGGACTAGCGGGAGGGCCGGGAACAATGAGCAGTTCTTC; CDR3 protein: CASSWGTSGRAGNNEQFF
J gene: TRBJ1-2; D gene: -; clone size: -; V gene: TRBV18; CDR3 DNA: TGTGCCAGCTCACCCTCACAGGTTTACTATGGCTACACCTTC; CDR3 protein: CASSPSQVYYGYTF
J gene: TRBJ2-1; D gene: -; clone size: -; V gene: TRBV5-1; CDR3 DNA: TGCGCCAGCAGCCCACGGGAATACTCCTACAATGAGCAGTTCTTC; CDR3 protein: CASSPREYSYNEQFF
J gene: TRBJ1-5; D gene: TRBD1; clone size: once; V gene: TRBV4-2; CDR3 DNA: TGTGCCAGCAGCCAAAAAAAATACGGGACAGGGGGCCTAATAGGTCAGCCCCAGCATTTT; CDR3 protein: CASSQKKYGTGGLIGQPQHF
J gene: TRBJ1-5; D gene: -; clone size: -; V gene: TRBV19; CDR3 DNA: TGTGCCAGCCACAGGGCGTTGGGCAATCAGCCCCAGCATTTT; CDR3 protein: CASHRALGNQPQHF
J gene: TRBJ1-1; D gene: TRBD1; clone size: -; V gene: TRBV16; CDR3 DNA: TGTGCCAGCAGCCGGTCCGGGACAGATAACACTGAAGCTTTCTTT; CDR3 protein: CASSRSGTDNTEAFF
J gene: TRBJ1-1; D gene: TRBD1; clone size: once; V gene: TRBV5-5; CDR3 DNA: TGTGCCAGCAGCCGAGAGACAGGGGCCACTGAAGCTTTCTTT; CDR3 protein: CASSRETGATEAFF